A selection of T cell receptor beta chains follows, all from one sample in a study of blood T cell repertoires in COVID-19. The data were produced by immunoSEQ multiplex PCR, yet TCRdb's version contains in-frame clones alone and is incomplete. The sample consists of some 250,000 clones, approximately 85% of them appearing once. The sequencing sample was made of PBMCs or T cells enriched from blood (not recorded which). All receptors come from a woman between 45 and 65 years old who had recovered from COVID-19. Both conserved end residues are part of each CDR3. D genes are given only for firm matches. Not all rows give a size; the values are once, few, many and, for expanded clones, a class.

TRBJ2-3 TRBV19 TRBD2 - 15 CASKTSGTSGGTQYF TGTGCCAGTAAGACTTCCGGGACTAGCGGAGGTACGCAGTATTTT
TRBJ2-1 TRBV27 - - 14 CASSYQGSIYEQFF TGTGCCAGCAGTTATCAGGGCAGTATCTATGAGCAGTTCTTC
TRBJ1-2 TRBV7-9 TRBD1 - 13 CASSPRQGYGYTF TGTGCCAGCAGCCCCCGACAGGGCTATGGCTACACCTTC
TRBJ2-2 TRBV6-2/TRBV6-3 - - 15 CASSYVGVDTGELFF TGTGCCAGCAGTTACGTGGGAGTAGATACCGGGGAGCTGTTTTTT
TRBJ2-6 TRBV5-1 - many 17 CASSLAYLGGGANVLTF TGCGCCAGCAGCTTGGCCTATCTCGGGGGTGGGGCCAACGTCCTGACTTTC
TRBJ2-7 TRBV5-1 - once 15 CASSLGYGTNYEQYF TGCGCCAGCAGCTTGGGGTACGGGACAAACTACGAGCAGTACTTC
TRBJ1-1 TRBV5-1 - - 16 CASSPILQGGNTEAFF TGCGCCAGCAGCCCTATTCTCCAGGGAGGGAACACTGAAGCTTTCTTT
TRBJ2-7 TRBV28 TRBD1 few 15 CASSSGGPSSYEQYF TGTGCCAGCAGCTCAGGGGGCCCCTCCTCCTACGAGCAGTACTTC
TRBJ2-3 TRBV7-2 TRBD1 once 16 CASSLKGTGGTDTQYF TGTGCCAGCAGCCTGAAGGGGACAGGAGGCACAGATACGCAGTATTTT
TRBJ2-7 TRBV7-7 TRBD2 - 14 CASSRGTSGYEQYF TGTGCTAGCAGCCGGGGGACTAGCGGATACGAGCAGTACTTC
TRBJ2-3 TRBV4-1 - - 15 CASSQDYTGSDTQYF TGCGCCAGCAGCCAAGATTACACAGGGTCAGATACGCAGTATTTT
TRBJ1-5 TRBV28 - few 17 CASSLGLQEEVRQPQHF TGTGCCAGCAGTTTGGGGCTCCAGGAAGAGGTAAGGCAGCCCCAGCATTTT
TRBJ2-5 TRBV18 - - 12 CASSPSLETQYF TGTGCCAGCTCACCTTCTTTGGAGACCCAGTACTTC
TRBJ1-2 TRBV28 TRBD1 - 15 CASMGGTGGAYGYTF TGTGCCAGCATGGGGGGAACAGGGGGCGCTTATGGCTACACCTTC
TRBJ1-5 TRBV19 TRBD1 once 15 CASRAVQGAVQPQHF TGTGCCAGTAGAGCTGTACAGGGGGCCGTTCAGCCCCAGCATTTT
TRBJ1-1 TRBV19 - - 16 CASSIDGGSFRTEAFF TGTGCCAGTAGTATAGATGGGGGGAGCTTCCGAACTGAAGCTTTCTTT
TRBJ2-2 TRBV21-1 - - 19 CASSKVQRLAGVNTGELFF TGTGCCAGCAGCAAAGTTCAGAGACTAGCGGGAGTTAACACCGGGGAGCTGTTTTTT
TRBJ2-5 TRBV28 TRBD1 - 14 CASSSGQGLETQYF TGTGCCAGCAGTTCGGGACAGGGTTTAGAGACCCAGTACTTC
TRBJ1-2 TRBV28 TRBD1 - 12 CASTGTDYGYTF TGTGCCAGCACTGGGACAGACTATGGCTACACCTTC
TRBJ1-2 TRBV11-2 - - 15 CASSSGHQKGYGYTF TGTGCCAGCAGCTCGGGACACCAAAAGGGCTATGGCTACACCTTC
TRBJ2-2 TRBV29-1 - - 13 CSVLEGDTGELFF TGCAGCGTTCTTGAAGGGGACACCGGGGAGCTGTTTTTT
TRBJ1-2 TRBV4-2 - - 12 CASSQDGNGYTF TGTGCCAGCAGCCAAGACGGTAATGGCTACACCTTC
TRBJ1-4 TRBV5-6 - - 16 CASSLIWGGIDEKLFF TGTGCCAGCAGCTTGATCTGGGGAGGGATCGATGAAAAACTGTTTTTT
TRBJ2-1 TRBV7-9 - - 14 CASSPRDSYNEQFF TGTGCCAGCAGCCCCCGGGACTCCTACAATGAGCAGTTCTTC